This T cell receptor (beta chain) derives from a study of cytomegalovirus exposure and HLA in healthy donors. About the study: A prior study identified just under 120 million unique TCR beta sequences from roughly 180 million T cells.

Study-level findings and limits: Overall, around 160 TCR beta chains were annotated as cytomegalovirus-associated. In a later analysis, a missense DCLRE1C variant was linked to TCR beta V- and J-gene trimming. HLA alleles showed associations with about 17,000 TCR beta sequences in a later analysis, at a 0.05 false discovery rate.

60 Vbeta and 13 Jbeta primers were used in PCR. Assay: immunoSEQ multiplex PCR; the TCRdb copy retains only in-frame clones and omits some. The sample records approximately 110,000 clones, just under 70% being singletons. From germline, CDR1 is ENHRY and CDR2 SYGVKD. V lost 2 bases and J lost 0; bases outside the gene matches: 4. The CDR3 has 16 residues. This clone was detected only a few times. Its antigen remains unidentified. The chain joins TRBV10-3 to TRBJ2-1; 7 nucleotides agree with TRBD2. The TCR was taken from a woman aged 70-85 years in good health and CMV-seropositive. The sample consisted of PBMCs. CDR3 nucleotides: TGTGCCATCAGTGAGCAAGCGGGGAGCTCCTACAATGAGCAGTTCTTC. As protein: CAISEQAGSSYNEQFF.